Each of the 17 T cell receptor beta chains below was sequenced from the same sample in a study of blood T cells in healthy people across ages. Sample-barcoded 5' priming and a J-beta primer mix drove a second PCR of 7 to 11 cycles. Each CDR3 protein gets one entry after TCRdb re-called the 5' RACE reads with MiXCR. This sample carries approximately 1.5 million distinct CDR3 sequences, roughly 30% of them seen once, and the ten largest clones take around 11%. The sample was blood. The receptors originated from a woman aged 30 to 39 in good health.

The chain couples TRBV4-2 to TRBJ1-2; tentatively, D is TRBD1 (5 bases). V lost 4 bases, J lost 7 bases, and 13 bases lay in between. In germline, CDR1 is LGHNA, CDR2 YNFKEQ. The CDR3 is 13 residues long. The CDR3 DNA reads as TGTGCCAGCAGCCCTGGCGGGGGTTTTGGCTACACCTTC. This codes for CASSPGGGFGYTF.

Concerning this clonotype: A much larger clone lies a single base off, so this may be a read error. The chain is built from TRBV20-1 and TRBJ1-6; D perhaps matches TRBD1 (5 bases). Germline V gene data show CDR1 as DFQATT and CDR2 as SNEGSKA (reference sequence). The CDR3 totals 15 residues. CDR3 loop: CSAREAGLNNSPPHF. Here the CDR3 DNA reads TGCAGTGCTAGAGAGGCAGGGCTCAATAATTCACCCCCCCACTTT.

This chain uses TRBV5-1 with TRBJ1-5; possible D gene TRBD1, 6 bases. The CDR3 loop spans 14 amino acids. Trimming removed 4 bases from V and 3 bases from J, with 11 bases in between. Germline values: CDR1 SGHRS, CDR2 YFSETQ. The CDR3 sequence is CASSRRQDNQPQHF. The CDR3, as DNA: TGCGCCAGCAGCCGCAGACAGGACAATCAGCCCCAGCATTTT.

This clonotype was counted between two and nine times. Compared with germline, one end of the junction differs, possibly owing to a read error. The chain uses TRBV10-3 and TRBJ1-1; D not certain. There are 13 residues in the CDR3. The V gene's germline CDR1 is ENHRY and CDR2 SYGVKD. In DNA, the CDR3 is TGTGCCATCAGGGAGTCGATCGGGGCTGAAGCTTTCTTT. It yields the protein CAIRESIGAEAFF.

The chain is built from TRBV12-3 or TRBV12-4 and TRBJ1-5; maybe TRBD1 (6 bases). V was pared by 7 bases and J by 3 bases, with 13 bases between. CDR3 size: 14 residues. The CDR3 DNA follows: TGTGCCAGCATCCGAGGGGGGGACAATCAGCCCCAGCATTTT. Protein sequence: CASIRGGDNQPQHF.

V gene TRBV2 combines with J gene TRBJ1-1, with 7 bases that match TRBD1. From germline, CDR1 is SNHLY and CDR2 FYNNEI. Unmatched junction bases numbered 7, after V lost 5 bases and J lost 7 bases. The CDR3 length is 13 residues. The CDR3 reads CASSRDRAVEAFF. The CDR3 DNA reads TGTGCCAGCAGTAGAGACAGGGCGGTTGAAGCTTTCTTT.

This clonotype was counted between two and nine times. The CDR3 loop reads CASSEQGSTEAFF. The CDR3 DNA follows: TGCGCCAGCAGTGAGCAGGGATCCACTGAAGCTTTCTTT. V usage is TRBV10-2 and J usage is TRBJ1-1; TRBD1 is a possible D gene (5 bases). V was shortened by 2 bases and J by 4 bases, with 8 bases between the two germline ends. Germline CDR1 WSHSY, CDR2 SAAADI. The CDR3 runs to 13 residues.

The V call is TRBV12-3 or TRBV12-4, the J call TRBJ1-5; unclear D gene. The CDR3 runs 16 residues. Deletions cut 6 bases from V and 3 bases from J, with 18 bases between. CDR3 sequence reads: CASSPDEASFNQPQHF. The CDR3, as DNA: TGTGCCAGCAGCCCCGACGAAGCGTCCTTCAATCAGCCCCAGCATTTT.

There are a few counts of this clonotype. The chain recombines TRBV4-1 with TRBJ1-4; the D is unclear. The CDR3 sequence is 16 residues long. V was pared by 0 bases and J by 10 bases, with 18 bases between. The V gene's germline CDR1 is MGHRA and CDR2 YSYEKL. CDR3: CASSQDSAPDRGKLFF. The CDR3 DNA follows: TGCGCCAGCAGCCAAGACTCGGCGCCAGATCGGGGAAAACTGTTTTTT.

V usage is TRBV28 and J usage is TRBJ2-1, with 7 bases matching TRBD1. This CDR3 region has 15 residues. Trimming cost V 5 bases and J 5 bases; bases outside gene matches: 9. Germline-derived CDR1 and CDR2 are MDHEN and SYDVKM. The CDR3 bases are TGTGCCAGCAGTACCCCGGGACAGCTTAACAATGAGCAGTTCTTC. As protein: CASSTPGQLNNEQFF.

The rearrangement links TRBV15 to TRBJ2-7; 11 bases align to TRBD1. Per the germline V gene, CDR1 is LNHNV and CDR2 is YYDKDF (reference sequence). This CDR3 has 16 residues. After removal of 7 bases from V and 5 bases from J, the junction contained 13 bases not matched to a gene. CDR3 coding DNA: TGTGCCACCAACAAGTGGACAGGGGGCAGCAACCACGAGCAGTACTTC. Translated: CATNKWTGGSNHEQYF.

The chain links TRBV29-1 to TRBJ1-1; TRBD1 might be the D (6 bases). The V gene lost 2 bases and the J gene lost 3 bases, with 10 bases spanning the gap. The germline gives CDR1 SQVTM, CDR2 ANQGSEA. The length of the CDR3 is 13 residues. The chain's CDR3 is CSVEYRDDTEAFF. In DNA, the CDR3 is TGCAGCGTTGAATACAGGGACGACACTGAAGCTTTCTTT.

This clonotype was counted only a few times. The rearrangement joins TRBV27 to TRBJ1-5; no reliable D call. This CDR3 has 15 amino acids. V was pared by 2 bases and J by 0 bases, with 8 bases between. CDR1 is MNHEY and CDR2 is SMNVEV in the germline V gene (reference sequence). In DNA, the CDR3 is TGTGCCAGCAGTTTAAGCCAGAGTAGCAATCAGCCCCAGCATTTT. This translates into CASSLSQSSNQPQHF.

The chain couples TRBV20-1 to TRBJ1-1; the match to TRBD1 covers 9 bases. J lost 1 base, V lost 5 bases, and 2 bases had no gene match. Germline V lookup: CDR1 DFQATT, CDR2 SNEGSKA (reference sequence). The CDR3 sequence is 13 residues long. CDR3 region: CSARTGANTEAFF. The DNA for the CDR3 is TGCAGTGCTCGGACAGGGGCGAACACTGAAGCTTTCTTT.

This sequence joins TRBV10-3 and TRBJ2-1; 10 bases are shared with TRBD1. Germline CDR1 is ENHRY and CDR2 is SYGVKD. The CDR3 runs to 15 residues. With V trimmed by 7 bases and J by 7 bases, 10 bases remained unmatched. This CDR3 is CAINPGQGYSNEQFF. CDR3 sequence (DNA): TGTGCCATCAATCCGGGACAGGGGTATAGTAATGAGCAGTTCTTC.

J is TRBJ2-5 and V is TRBV30; a weak D match, TRBD2 (6 bases). The V gene lost 7 bases and the J gene lost 7 bases, with 19 bases spanning the gap. Germline values: CDR1 GTSNPN, CDR2 SVGIG (reference sequence). CDR3 length equals 13 residues. DNA for the CDR3: TGTGCCTCCCGACTAACCCCGCGGGGGACCCAGTACTTC. This sequence encodes CASRLTPRGTQYF.

This clonotype has only a few counts. The junction and the germline gene differ at one end; a read error may be behind it. The chain has TRBV11-3 and TRBJ2-1, with D uncertain. CDR3 length: 12 amino acids. Germline CDR1 and CDR2: SGHNT and YENEEA. CDR3 coding DNA: TGTGCCAGCGGCTTAGGAGACACTGGGCAGTTCTTC. It codes for CASGLGDTGQFF.